This TCR beta chain comes out of a study of T cell repertoires in cytomegalovirus infection. At least ten counts were recorded for this clonotype. Its antigen is unknown. TCRdb processed the reads anew with MiXCR; each CDR3 protein has one entry. The sample contains about 890,000 distinct CDR3 sequences, less than 40% of which appear only once. With 1 base clipped from V and 3 bases from J, the junction kept 3 bases outside the gene matches. This CDR3 comprises 16 residues. CDR1 and CDR2 (germline): SGHAT, FQNNGV. The sequence was obtained from a human donor in good health (CMV status not recorded). Some clones in this sample may be carry-over from other donors' samples. The J gene is TRBJ2-1, the V gene TRBV11-2, with 10 bases lining up with TRBD1. The specimen was cultured CD8+ T cells from PBMCs, collected from culture after CMV antigen stimulation. As DNA, the CDR3 is TGTGCCAGCAGCTTAGCCGGGACAGGGGTCTACAATGAGCAGTTCTTC. Translated, it gives CASSLAGTGVYNEQFF.